This T cell receptor beta chain originates from a study of T cell responses to AZD1222 COVID-19 vaccine. The repertoire was sequenced with immunoSEQ multiplex PCR; TCRdb's copy has only in-frame clones and lacks some. This table holds 100,000 to 150,000 clones, around 94% found once. V was trimmed by 1 base and J by 6 bases, leaving 12 bases between them. Germline assignment: CDR1 LNHDA and CDR2 SQIVND (reference sequence). CDR3 length equals 15 residues. This receptor was obtained from an adult in good health. The sample here was peripheral blood, taken on day 0 of AZD1222 vaccination. This sequence joins TRBV19 and TRBJ2-2; D is uncertain. The CDR3 spells CASSIGRPPPGELFF. CDR3 in DNA: TGTGCCAGTAGTATAGGGCGGCCTCCCCCCGGGGAGCTGTTTTTT.